This T cell receptor beta chain was identified in a study of cytomegalovirus exposure and HLA in healthy donors. Study observations and caveats: Both high specificity and high sensitivity reportedly marked the classifier's diagnosis of cytomegalovirus status. The investigators catalogued 164 TCR beta chains as cytomegalovirus-associated. Rare sequences made up most TCRs, while some public TCRs were found in many donors.

With respect to this clone: The target antigen is unknown.

Separate from the approximately 650-subject first cohort, the roughly 120-subject validation cohort was the one that the donors belonged to. The germline gives CDR1 MNHEY, CDR2 SMNVEV (reference sequence). V shed 3 bases and J shed 14 bases, with 11 bases lying between them. The CDR3 consists of 11 residues. TCRdb's table, derived via immunoSEQ multiplex PCR, lists solely in-frame clones and lacks some. The sample gives 160,000 or so clones, about nine tenths of which show up once; approximately 2.6% is in the top ten. This TCR came from a man aged 18 to 29 in good health and CMV-seropositive. Sequenced: PBMCs. V gene TRBV27 combines with J gene TRBJ2-1; D gene unclear. The chain's CDR3 is CASSFFGFEFF. The CDR3 DNA is TGTGCCAGCAGTTTTTTCGGGTTTGAGTTCTTC.